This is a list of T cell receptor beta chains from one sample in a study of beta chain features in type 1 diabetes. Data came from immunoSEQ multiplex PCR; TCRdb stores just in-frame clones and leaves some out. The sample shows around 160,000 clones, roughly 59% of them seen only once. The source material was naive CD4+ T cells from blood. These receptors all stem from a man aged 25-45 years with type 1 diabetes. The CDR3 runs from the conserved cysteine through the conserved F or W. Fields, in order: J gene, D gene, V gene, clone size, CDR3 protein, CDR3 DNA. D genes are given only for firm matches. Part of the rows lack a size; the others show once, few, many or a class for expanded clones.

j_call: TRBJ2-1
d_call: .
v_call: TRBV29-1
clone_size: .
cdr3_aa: CSVGKGPPYNEQFF
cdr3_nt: TGCAGCGTTGGGAAAGGTCCACCTTACAATGAGCAGTTCTTC

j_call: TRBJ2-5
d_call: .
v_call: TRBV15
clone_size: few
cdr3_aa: CATSRDRTDKETQYF
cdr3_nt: TGTGCCACCAGCAGAGATCGAACGGACAAAGAGACCCAGTACTTC

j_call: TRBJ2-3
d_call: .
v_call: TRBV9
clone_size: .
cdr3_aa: CASSVIGHGTDTQYF
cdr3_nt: TGTGCCAGCAGCGTAATAGGGCACGGGACAGATACGCAGTATTTT

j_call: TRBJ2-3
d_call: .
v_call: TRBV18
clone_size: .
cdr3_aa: CASSPLRALDTQYF
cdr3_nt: TGTGCCAGCTCACCACTTCGCGCCTTAGATACGCAGTATTTT

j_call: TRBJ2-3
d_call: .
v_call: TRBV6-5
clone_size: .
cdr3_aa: CASGTPPGDTQYF
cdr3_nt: TGTGCCAGTGGGACGCCACCGGGGGATACGCAGTATTTT

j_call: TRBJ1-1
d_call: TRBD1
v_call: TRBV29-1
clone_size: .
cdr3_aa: CSVKLQGVNTEAFF
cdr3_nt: TGCAGCGTTAAGTTACAGGGGGTGAACACTGAAGCTTTCTTT

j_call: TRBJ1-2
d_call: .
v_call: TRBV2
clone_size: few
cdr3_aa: CASSAGTGNWRGYTF
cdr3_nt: TGTGCCAGCAGTGCCGGTACAGGGAATTGGAGAGGCTACACCTTC

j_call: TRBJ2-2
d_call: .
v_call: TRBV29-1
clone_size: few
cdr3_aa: CSVIPNTGELFF
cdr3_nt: TGCAGCGTAATACCGAACACCGGGGAGCTGTTTTTT

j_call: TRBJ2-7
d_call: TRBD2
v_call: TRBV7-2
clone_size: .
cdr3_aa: CASSSLRELAGGYEQYF
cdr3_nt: TGTGCCAGCAGCTCCCTAAGAGAGCTAGCGGGGGGCTACGAGCAGTACTTC

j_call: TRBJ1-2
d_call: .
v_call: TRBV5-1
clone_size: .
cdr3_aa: CASSLEGRFNYGYTF
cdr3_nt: TGCGCCAGCAGCTTGGAAGGCCGATTCAACTATGGCTACACCTTC

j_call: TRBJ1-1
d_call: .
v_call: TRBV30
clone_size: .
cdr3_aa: CAWSAQGSEAFF
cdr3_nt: TGTGCCTGGAGTGCACAGGGCTCTGAAGCTTTCTTT

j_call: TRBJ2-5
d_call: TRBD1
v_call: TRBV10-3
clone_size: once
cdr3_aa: CAISEGTGEETQYF
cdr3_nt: TGTGCCATCAGTGAAGGGACAGGGGAAGAGACCCAGTACTTC

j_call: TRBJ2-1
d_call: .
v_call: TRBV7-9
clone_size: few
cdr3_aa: CASSLIDEQFF
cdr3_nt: TGTGCCAGCAGCTTAATTGATGAGCAGTTCTTC

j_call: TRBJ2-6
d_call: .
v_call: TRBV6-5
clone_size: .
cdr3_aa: CASSKGLTGANVLTF
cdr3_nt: TGTGCCAGCAGCAAGGGGTTAACTGGGGCCAACGTCCTGACTTTC

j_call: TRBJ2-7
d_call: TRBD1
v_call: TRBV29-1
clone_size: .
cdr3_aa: CSVRTGQAYEQYF
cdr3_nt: TGCAGCGTCCGGACCGGACAGGCATACGAGCAGTACTTC

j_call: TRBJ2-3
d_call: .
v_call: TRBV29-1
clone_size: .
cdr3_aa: CSVSGSADTQYF
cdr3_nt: TGCAGCGTATCGGGGTCGGCAGATACGCAGTATTTT

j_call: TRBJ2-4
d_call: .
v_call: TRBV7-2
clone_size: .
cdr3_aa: CASSPTPGGIQYF
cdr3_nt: TGTGCCAGCAGCCCCACGCCAGGTGGCATTCAGTACTTC

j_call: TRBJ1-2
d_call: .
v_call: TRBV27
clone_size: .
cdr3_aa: CASRRGGVSYGYTF
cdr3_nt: TGTGCCAGCAGGCGGGGCGGTGTGAGCTATGGCTACACCTTC

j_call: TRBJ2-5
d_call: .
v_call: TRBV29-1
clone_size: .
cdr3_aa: CSVDLIGAPKETQYF
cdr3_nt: TGCAGCGTGGACCTGATTGGGGCGCCTAAAGAGACCCAGTACTTC

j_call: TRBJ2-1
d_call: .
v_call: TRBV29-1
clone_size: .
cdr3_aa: CSVERGADEQFF
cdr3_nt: TGCAGCGTTGAACGGGGAGCGGATGAGCAGTTCTTC

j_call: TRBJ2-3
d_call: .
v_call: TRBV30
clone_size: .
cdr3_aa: CAWKPMGDTQYF
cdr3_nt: TGTGCCTGGAAACCCATGGGAGATACGCAGTATTTT

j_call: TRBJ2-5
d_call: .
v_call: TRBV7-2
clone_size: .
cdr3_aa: CASSPVGDEETQYF
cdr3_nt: TGTGCCAGCAGTCCCGTCGGGGACGAAGAGACCCAGTACTTC

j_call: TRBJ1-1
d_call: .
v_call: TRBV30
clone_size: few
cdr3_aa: CAWSVSEGTEAFF
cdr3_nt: TGTGCCTGGAGTGTATCGGAAGGGACTGAAGCTTTCTTT

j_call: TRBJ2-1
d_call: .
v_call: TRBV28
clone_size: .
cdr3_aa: CASSSPDNEQFF
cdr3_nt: TGTGCCAGCAGTTCTCCCGACAATGAGCAGTTCTTC

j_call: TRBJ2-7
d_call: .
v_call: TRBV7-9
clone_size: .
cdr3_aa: CASSLSGTGFEQYF
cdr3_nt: TGTGCCAGCAGCTTAAGCGGGACAGGCTTCGAGCAGTACTTC

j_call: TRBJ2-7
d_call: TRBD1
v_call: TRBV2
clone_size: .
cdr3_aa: CASSGQGQIPHEQYF
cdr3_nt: TGTGCCAGCAGCGGACAGGGCCAAATCCCCCACGAGCAGTACTTC

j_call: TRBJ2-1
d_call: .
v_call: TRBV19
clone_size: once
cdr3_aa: CASSIGEYNEQFF
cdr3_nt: TGTGCCAGTAGTATCGGGGAATACAATGAGCAGTTCTTC

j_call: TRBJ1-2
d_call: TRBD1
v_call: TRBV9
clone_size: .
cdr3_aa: CASSEATGAMYGYTF
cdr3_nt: TGTGCCAGCAGCGAAGCGACAGGGGCTATGTATGGCTACACCTTC

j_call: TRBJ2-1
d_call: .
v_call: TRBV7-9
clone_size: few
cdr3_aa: CASSLAALNEQFF
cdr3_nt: TGTGCCAGCAGCTTAGCCGCGTTGAATGAGCAGTTCTTC

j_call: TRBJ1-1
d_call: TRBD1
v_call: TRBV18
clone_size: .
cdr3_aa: CASSPTDRGNTEAFF
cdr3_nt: TGTGCCAGCTCACCAACAGACAGGGGGAACACTGAAGCTTTCTTT

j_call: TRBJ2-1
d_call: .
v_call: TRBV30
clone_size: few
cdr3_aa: CAWSLGRNEQFF
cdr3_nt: TGTGCCTGGAGCCTCGGGCGCAATGAGCAGTTCTTC

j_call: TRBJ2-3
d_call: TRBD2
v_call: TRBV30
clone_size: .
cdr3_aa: CAWRASGGASDTQYF
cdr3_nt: TGTGCCTGGAGGGCTAGCGGGGGGGCCTCAGATACGCAGTATTTT

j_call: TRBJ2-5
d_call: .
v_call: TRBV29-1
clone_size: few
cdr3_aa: CSVEARVQETQYF
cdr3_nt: TGCAGCGTTGAAGCGCGAGTCCAAGAGACCCAGTACTTC

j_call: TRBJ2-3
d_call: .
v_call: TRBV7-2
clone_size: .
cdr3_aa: CASSVQGRTGTDTQYF
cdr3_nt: TGTGCCAGCAGTGTACAGGGGAGGACCGGCACAGATACGCAGTATTTT